These 25 T cell receptor beta chains were sequenced from one sample in a study of T cells in localized non-small cell lung cancer (dated by TCRdb to the early 2020s). The receptor library was made with the immunoSEQ multiplex PCR assay. Not all clones reach the TCRdb copy of this immuneACCESS table, which keeps in-frame sequences only. Checked studies attribute under half of the gap to unresolved V genes and leave the rest unexplained. The sample records 3,100 or so clones, 29% of which are singletons. The top ten constitute over 15% of the sample. Sample: lung tumor tissue, taken before any cancer treatment. The receptors were gathered from a female donor older than 55 with stage I lung adenocarcinoma.

V and J are TRBV9 and TRBJ2-1, with D maybe TRBD2 (5 bases). Between the trimmed V and J ends, which lost 5 bases and 3 bases, there was a span of 18 bases. Germline CDR1 reads SGDLS; CDR2 reads YYNGEE. The CDR3 covers 16 residues. The chain's CDR3 is CASSKGENDNYNEQFF. The CDR3 nucleotides are TGTGCCAGCAGTAAGGGAGAAAACGATAACTACAATGAGCAGTTCTTC.

This chain joins TRBV4-1 and TRBJ1-6; D call uncertain. This CDR3 has 16 residues. Looked up from germline, CDR1 is MGHRA and CDR2 is YSYEKL. V lost 1 base and J 0 bases, leaving 7 bases between the germline ends. CDR3 sequence (DNA): TGCGCCAGCAGCCAAGTCGTAAGCTCCTATAATTCACCCCTCCACTTT. Translation gives CASSQVVSSYNSPLHF.

The chain combines TRBV30 with TRBJ2-5; D tentatively reads TRBD1 or TRBD2 (5 bases each). The CDR3 runs to 17 residues. V was shortened by 2 bases and J by 1 base, with 20 bases between the two germline ends. Germline CDR1 reads GTSNPN; CDR2 reads SVGIG (reference sequence). This chain's CDR3 is CAWSIFRGPLTQETQYF. CDR3 nucleotides: TGTGCCTGGAGTATTTTTAGGGGACCCCTCACCCAAGAGACCCAGTACTTC.

This clone appeared a few times. This chain connects TRBV11-3 to TRBJ1-1, with D possibly matching TRBD1 (6 bases). The CDR3 sequence is 15 residues long. The V gene lost 5 bases and the J gene lost 5 bases, with 18 bases spanning the gap. Germline V lookup: CDR1 SGHNT, CDR2 YENEEA. The CDR3 loop reads CASSPGAGARTEAFF. The CDR3 bases are TGTGCCAGCAGCCCAGGGGCAGGTGCGAGGACTGAAGCTTTCTTT.

V usage is TRBV1 and J usage is TRBJ1-1; the table's D call TRBD1 went unverified against the DNA. TRBV1 represents a pseudogene. The length of the CDR3 is 16 residues. CDR3 coding DNA: TGCGCCAGCAGCCAAGATTTAAGACAGGGCGGGACTGAAGCTTTCTTT. Its protein is CASSQDLRQGGTEAFF.

V gene TRBV29-1 combines with J gene TRBJ2-1; D possibly matches TRBD1 or TRBD2 (6 bases each). CDR3 length: 14 amino acids. V lost 7 bases and J lost 4, with 17 bases in between. CDR1 is SQVTM and CDR2 is ANQGSEA in the germline V gene. The DNA of the CDR3 is TGCAGCGCTGTAGGGGGGATCAATTACAATGAGCAGTTCTTC. This gives the protein CSAVGGINYNEQFF.

The chain links TRBV6-8 to TRBJ2-3; 10 nucleotides align to TRBD1. The J segment lost 1 base and the V segment lost 5 bases, leaving 3 bases of the junction unmatched. The CDR3 has 15 residues. The germline gives CDR1 MNHGY, CDR2 SAAAGT. Here the CDR3 reads CASSLGQGGTDTQYF. For the CDR3, the DNA is TGTGCCAGCAGTCTCGGACAGGGGGGCACAGATACGCAGTATTTT.

This clone was seen more than once but under ten times. The chain uses TRBV30 and TRBJ2-1; D unclear. The germline V gene encodes CDR1 GTSNPN and CDR2 SVGIG (reference sequence). The length of the CDR3 is 14 residues. V was cut by 1 base and J by 12 bases, with 19 bases left in between. Written as DNA, the CDR3 is TGTGCCTGGAGTGCCCTTCGTATGGGAATGGGGCAGTTCTTC. This encodes CAWSALRMGMGQFF.

This clone was counted a few times. The J gene is TRBJ2-3, the V gene TRBV11-3; tentatively, D is TRBD1 (6 bases). Trimming took off 5 bases at V and 3 bases at J, with 15 bases between the two ends. Germline V lookup: CDR1 SGHNT, CDR2 YENEEA. The CDR3 contains 15 residues. DNA of the CDR3: TGTGCCAGCAGCGTACAGGGTCCGGGGACAGATACGCAGTATTTT. Translating gives CASSVQGPGTDTQYF.

The chain uses TRBV6-1 and TRBJ2-1; TRBD1 agrees at 7 bases. This CDR3 has 13 amino acids. V lost 1 base, J lost 10 bases, and 4 bases stayed unmatched. Germline V lookup: CDR1 MNHNS, CDR2 SASEGT. This CDR3 is CASSEGDSQEQFF. As DNA, the CDR3 is TGTGCCAGCAGTGAAGGGGACAGTCAAGAGCAGTTCTTC.

A few counts support this clone. The CDR3 is CASSQGTMNTEAFF. Here the CDR3 DNA reads TGTGCCAGCAGTCAGGGAACGATGAACACTGAAGCTTTCTTT. The chain links TRBV11-3 to TRBJ1-1; the D gene is possibly TRBD1 (5 bases). The CDR3 is made up of 14 amino acids. Germline-derived CDR1 and CDR2 are SGHNT and YENEEA. The germline V and J ends were trimmed by 6 bases and 0 bases, with 11 bases remaining between them.

This clone was observed a few times. V and J are TRBV6-8 and TRBJ1-5, with unresolved D. Germline lookup yields CDR1 MNHGY and CDR2 SAAAGT. The CDR3 is made up of 13 amino acids. Between the trimmed V and J ends, which lost 6 bases and 3 bases, there was a span of 9 bases. The CDR3 DNA is TGTGCCAGCAGGGGAGGGCTCAATCAGCCCCAGCATTTT. Protein: CASRGGLNQPQHF.

The rearrangement joins TRBV5-1 to TRBJ1-2; 7 bases are a match to TRBD1. J was trimmed by 7 bases and V by 2 bases; bases with no gene match: 11. The germline V gene encodes CDR1 SGHRS and CDR2 YFSETQ. The CDR3 sequence is 15 residues long. DNA of the CDR3: TGCGCCAGCAGCTTCACCAATACAGGGGTCGGTGGCTACACCTTC. This codes for CASSFTNTGVGGYTF.

The V gene is TRBV9, the J gene TRBJ1-6; 7 nucleotides align to TRBD1. The CDR3 length is 17 residues. J gave up 5 bases and V 2 bases, and 10 bases lay outside the gene matches. Germline V gives CDR1 SGDLS, CDR2 YYNGEE. The CDR3 loop is CASSVDPTGLNNSPLHF. The CDR3 coding sequence is TGTGCCAGCAGCGTCGACCCGACAGGGCTTAATAATTCACCCCTCCACTTT.

This chain uses TRBV4-1 with TRBJ2-5; maybe TRBD1 (6 bases). Germline CDR1 MGHRA, CDR2 YSYEKL. With 3 bases removed from V and 4 bases from J, the gap between germline ends came to 15 bases. CDR3 size: 15 residues. The DNA for the CDR3 is TGCGCCAGCAGCCAGTTCATACAGGGAGCAGAGACCCAGTACTTC. Amino acids: CASSQFIQGAETQYF.

The V gene is TRBV18, the J gene TRBJ2-3; 9 nucleotides align to TRBD1. The germline V gene encodes CDR1 KGHSH and CDR2 LQKENI. The CDR3 sequence is 14 residues long. With V trimmed by 6 bases and J by 3 bases, 4 bases remained unmatched. The CDR3 reads CASSAGTGTDTQYF. The CDR3 DNA is TGTGCCAGCTCGGCCGGGACAGGGACAGATACGCAGTATTTT.

By share of the sample, this clone is large (0.1 to 1%). The chain couples TRBV18 to TRBJ1-1, with D uncertain. The ends were cut back, 1 base at V and 6 bases at J, with 9 bases in the middle. The CDR3 has 13 residues. Germline assignment: CDR1 KGHSH and CDR2 LQKENI. The CDR3 bases are TGTGCCAGCTCACCACGGGAAGGATCTGAAGCTTTCTTT. Amino acids: CASSPREGSEAFF. Based on the CDR3 plus reference TRBV18 and TRBJ1-1, the full variable domain is NAGVMQNPRHLVRRRGQEARLRCSPMKGHSHVYWYRQLPEEGLKFMVYLQKENIIDESGMPKERFSAEFPKEGPSILRIQQVVRGDSAAYFCASSPREGSEAFFGQGTRLTVV.

This rearrangement joins TRBV30 to TRBJ1-1, with TRBD1 as a possible D gene (5 bases). This CDR3 is built from 14 residues. The V end lost 0 bases, the J end lost 3 bases, and 11 bases lay between the germline ends. Germline assignment: CDR1 GTSNPN and CDR2 SVGIG (reference sequence). CDR3 DNA sequence: TGTGCCTGGAGTGTCTCGGGAGGGGACACTGAAGCTTTCTTT. The encoded protein is CAWSVSGGDTEAFF.

This clone turned up a few times. The V call is TRBV11-3, the J call TRBJ2-5; 7 bases are a match to TRBD1. The CDR3 is made up of 14 amino acids. V lost 5 bases to trimming and J lost 4 bases; unmatched junction nucleotides: 7. Germline V lookup: CDR1 SGHNT, CDR2 YENEEA. The CDR3 bases are TGTGCCAGCAGCCAGCCGGACAGGCCAGAGACCCAGTACTTC. This sequence encodes CASSQPDRPETQYF.

The J gene is TRBJ1-6, the V gene TRBV14; D is unclear. The length of the CDR3 is 13 residues. The germline gives CDR1 SGHDN, CDR2 FVKESK. V dropped 4 bases and J dropped 10 bases, with 11 bases sitting between them. As DNA, the CDR3 is TGTGCCAGCAGCCCCTTTTGGAACTCACCCCTCCACTTT. Protein sequence: CASSPFWNSPLHF. The full variable domain, completed using reference TRBV14 and TRBJ1-6, is EAGVTQFPSHSVIEKGQTVTLRCDPISGHDNLYWYRRVMGKEIKFLLHFVKESKQDESGMPNNRFLAERTGGTYSTLKVQPAELEDSGVYFCASSPFWNSPLHFGNGTRLTVT.

The V call is TRBV9, the J call TRBJ1-6; tentative D call: TRBD1 (6 bases). Germline assignment: CDR1 SGDLS and CDR2 YYNGEE. Trimming pared 0 bases from V and 7 bases from J, leaving 11 bases between. The CDR3 has 15 amino acids. Written as DNA, the CDR3 is TGTGCCAGCAGCGTAGCGGGGGGCGGCAATTCACCCCTCCACTTT. Protein: CASSVAGGGNSPLHF.

A few counts support this clone. The chain employs TRBV9 and TRBJ1-2; D uncertain. Germline V lookup: CDR1 SGDLS, CDR2 YYNGEE. This CDR3 comprises 12 residues. Deletions cut 5 bases from V and 4 bases from J, with 9 bases between. The CDR3 sequence is CASSEKGYGYTF. CDR3 coding DNA: TGTGCCAGCAGTGAAAAGGGCTATGGCTACACCTTC.

The chain uses TRBV11-3 and TRBJ1-1, with unresolved D. Germline CDR1 and CDR2: SGHNT and YENEEA. Between the trimmed V and J ends, which lost 6 bases and 3 bases, there was a span of 14 bases. This CDR3 region has 14 residues. The CDR3 sequence: CASSLHAMDTEAFF. In DNA, the CDR3 is TGTGCCAGCAGTTTACACGCCATGGACACTGAAGCTTTCTTT.

This chain uses TRBV30 with TRBJ1-1; D possibly corresponds to TRBD1 (5 bases). CDR1 and CDR2 from the germline V gene are GTSNPN and SVGIG (reference sequence). Trimming stripped 4 bases from V and 1 base from J, with 10 bases between. The CDR3 covers 13 residues. The CDR3 reads CAWTSGGNTEAFF. CDR3 bases: TGTGCCTGGACTAGTGGGGGGAACACTGAAGCTTTCTTT.

V and J are TRBV6-8 and TRBJ2-3; TRBD1 matches at 8 bases. Germline loops: CDR1 MNHGY, CDR2 SAAAGT. V lost 0 bases to trimming and J lost 4 bases; unmatched junction nucleotides: 6. CDR3 size: 16 residues. The CDR3 reads CASSYSAGGSPDTQYF. The CDR3 nucleotides are TGTGCCAGCAGTTACTCGGCAGGGGGCAGTCCAGATACGCAGTATTTT.